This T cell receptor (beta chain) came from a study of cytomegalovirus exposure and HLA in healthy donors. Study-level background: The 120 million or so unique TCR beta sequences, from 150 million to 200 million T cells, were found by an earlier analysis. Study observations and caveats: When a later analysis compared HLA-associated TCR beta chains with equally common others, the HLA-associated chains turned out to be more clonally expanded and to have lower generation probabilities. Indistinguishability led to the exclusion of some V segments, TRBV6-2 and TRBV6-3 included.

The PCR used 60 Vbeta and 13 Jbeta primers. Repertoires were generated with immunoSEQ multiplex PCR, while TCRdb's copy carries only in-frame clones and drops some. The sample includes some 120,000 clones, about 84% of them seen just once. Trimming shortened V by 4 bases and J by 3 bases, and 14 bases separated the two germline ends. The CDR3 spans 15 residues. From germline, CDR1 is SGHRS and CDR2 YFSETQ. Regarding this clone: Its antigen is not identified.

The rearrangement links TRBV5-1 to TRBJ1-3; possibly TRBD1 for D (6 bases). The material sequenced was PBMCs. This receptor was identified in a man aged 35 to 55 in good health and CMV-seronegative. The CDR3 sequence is CASSDGTGNGNTIYF. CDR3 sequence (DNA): TGCGCCAGCAGCGACGGAACAGGGAATGGAAACACCATATATTTT. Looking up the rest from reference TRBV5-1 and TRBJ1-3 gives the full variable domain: KAGVTQTPRYLIKTRGQQVTLSCSPISGHRSVSWYQQTPGQGLQFLFEYFSETQRNKGNFPGRFSGRQFSNSRSEMNVSTLELGDSALYLCASSDGTGNGNTIYFGEGSWLTVV.